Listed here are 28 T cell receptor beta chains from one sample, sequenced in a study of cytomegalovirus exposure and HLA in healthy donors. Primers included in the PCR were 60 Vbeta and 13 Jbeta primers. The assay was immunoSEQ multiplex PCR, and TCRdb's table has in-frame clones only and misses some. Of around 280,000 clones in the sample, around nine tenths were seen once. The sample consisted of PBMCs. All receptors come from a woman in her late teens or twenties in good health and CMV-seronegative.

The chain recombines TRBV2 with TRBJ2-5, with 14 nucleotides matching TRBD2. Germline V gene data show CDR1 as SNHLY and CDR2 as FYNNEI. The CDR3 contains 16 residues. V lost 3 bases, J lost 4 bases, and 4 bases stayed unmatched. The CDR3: CASSETSGGGRETQYF. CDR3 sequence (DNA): TGTGCCAGCAGTGAGACTAGCGGGGGGGGGAGAGAGACCCAGTACTTC.

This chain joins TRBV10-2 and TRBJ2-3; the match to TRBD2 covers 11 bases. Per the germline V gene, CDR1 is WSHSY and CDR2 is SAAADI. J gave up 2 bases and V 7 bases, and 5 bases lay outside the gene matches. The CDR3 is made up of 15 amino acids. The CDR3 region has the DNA TGCGCCAGCAACCCTAGCGGGGGGTACACAGATACGCAGTATTTT. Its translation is CASNPSGGYTDTQYF.

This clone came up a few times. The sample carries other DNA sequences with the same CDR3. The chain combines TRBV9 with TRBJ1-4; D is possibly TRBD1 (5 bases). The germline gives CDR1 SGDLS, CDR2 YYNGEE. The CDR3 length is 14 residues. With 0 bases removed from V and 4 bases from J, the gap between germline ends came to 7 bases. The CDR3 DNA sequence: TGTGCCAGCAGCGTAGCCGGGGGTAATGAAAAACTGTTTTTT. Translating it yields CASSVAGGNEKLFF.

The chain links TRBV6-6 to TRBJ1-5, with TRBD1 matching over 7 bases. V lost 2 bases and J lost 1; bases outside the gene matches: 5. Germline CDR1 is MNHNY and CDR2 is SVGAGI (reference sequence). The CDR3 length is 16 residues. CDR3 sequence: CASSYQDRDSNQPQHF. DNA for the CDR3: TGTGCCAGCAGTTACCAAGACAGGGACAGCAATCAGCCCCAGCATTTT.

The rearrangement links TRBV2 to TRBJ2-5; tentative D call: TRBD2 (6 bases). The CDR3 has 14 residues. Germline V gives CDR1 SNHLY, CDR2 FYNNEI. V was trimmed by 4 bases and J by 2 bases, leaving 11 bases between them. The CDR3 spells CASSGPGGQETQYF. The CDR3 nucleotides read TGTGCCAGCAGTGGCCCCGGGGGACAAGAGACCCAGTACTTC.

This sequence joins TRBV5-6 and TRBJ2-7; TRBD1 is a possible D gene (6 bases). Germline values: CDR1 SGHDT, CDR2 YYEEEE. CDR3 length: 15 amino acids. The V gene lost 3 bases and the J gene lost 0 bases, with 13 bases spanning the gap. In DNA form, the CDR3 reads TGTGCCAGCAGCTCCAGGGGTTTAAGCTCCTACGAGCAGTACTTC. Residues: CASSSRGLSSYEQYF.

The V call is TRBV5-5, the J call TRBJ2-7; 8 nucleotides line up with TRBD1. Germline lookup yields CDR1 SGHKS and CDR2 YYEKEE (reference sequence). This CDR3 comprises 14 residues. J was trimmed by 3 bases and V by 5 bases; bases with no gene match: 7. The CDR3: CASSQGAKLYEQYF. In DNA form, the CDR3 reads TGTGCCAGCAGTCAGGGGGCTAAGCTCTACGAGCAGTACTTC.

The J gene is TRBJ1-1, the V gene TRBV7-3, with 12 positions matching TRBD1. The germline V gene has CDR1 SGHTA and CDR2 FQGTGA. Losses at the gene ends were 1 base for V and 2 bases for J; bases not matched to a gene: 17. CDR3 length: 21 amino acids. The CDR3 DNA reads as TGTGCCAGCAGCTTAAGGGGGAGGGGACAGGGGGCTTTAGGGGACAACACTGAAGCTTTCTTT. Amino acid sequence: CASSLRGRGQGALGDNTEAFF.

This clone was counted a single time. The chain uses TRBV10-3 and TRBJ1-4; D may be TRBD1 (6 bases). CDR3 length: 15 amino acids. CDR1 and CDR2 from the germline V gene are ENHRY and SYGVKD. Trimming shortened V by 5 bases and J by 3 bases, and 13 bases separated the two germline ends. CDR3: CAISLTGIPNEKLFF. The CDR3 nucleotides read TGTGCCATCAGTTTAACAGGGATTCCTAATGAAAAACTGTTTTTT.

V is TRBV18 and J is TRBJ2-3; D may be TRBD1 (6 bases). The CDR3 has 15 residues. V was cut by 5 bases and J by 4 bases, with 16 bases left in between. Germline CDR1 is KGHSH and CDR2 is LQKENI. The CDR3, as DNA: TGTGCCAGCTCAGCAGGGGCTCTCGGATCAGATACGCAGTATTTT. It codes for CASSAGALGSDTQYF.

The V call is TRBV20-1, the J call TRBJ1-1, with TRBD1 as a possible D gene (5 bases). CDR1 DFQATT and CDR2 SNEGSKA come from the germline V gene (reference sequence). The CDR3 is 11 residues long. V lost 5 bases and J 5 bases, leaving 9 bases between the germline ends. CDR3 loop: CSALRDTEAFF. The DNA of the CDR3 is TGCAGTGCTCTCAGGGATACTGAAGCTTTCTTT.

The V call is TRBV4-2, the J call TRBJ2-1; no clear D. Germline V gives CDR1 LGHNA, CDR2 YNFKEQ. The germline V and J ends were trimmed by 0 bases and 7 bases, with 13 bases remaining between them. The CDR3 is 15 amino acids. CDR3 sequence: CASSQDLELLNEQFF. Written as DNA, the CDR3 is TGTGCCAGCAGCCAAGATCTGGAGTTATTGAATGAGCAGTTCTTC.

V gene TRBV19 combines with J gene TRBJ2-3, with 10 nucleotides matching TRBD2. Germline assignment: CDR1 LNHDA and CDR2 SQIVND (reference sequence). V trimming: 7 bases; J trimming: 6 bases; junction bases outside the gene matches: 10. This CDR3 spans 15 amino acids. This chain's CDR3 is CASKPSGGPGDTQYF. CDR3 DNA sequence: TGTGCCAGTAAACCTAGCGGGGGCCCCGGTGATACGCAGTATTTT.

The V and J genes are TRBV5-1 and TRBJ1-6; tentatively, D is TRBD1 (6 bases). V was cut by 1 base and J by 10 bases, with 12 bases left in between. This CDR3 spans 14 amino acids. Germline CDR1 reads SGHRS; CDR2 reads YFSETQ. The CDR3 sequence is CASSLTGLRSPLHF. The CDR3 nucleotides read TGCGCCAGCAGCTTGACAGGGCTAAGGTCACCCCTCCACTTT.

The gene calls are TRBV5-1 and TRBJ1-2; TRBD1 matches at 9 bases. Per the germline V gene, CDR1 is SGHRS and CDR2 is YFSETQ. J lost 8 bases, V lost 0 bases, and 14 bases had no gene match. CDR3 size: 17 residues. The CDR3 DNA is TGCGCCAGCAGCTTGGGAGCGGGACAGGGTCGGCTGAGGGGCTACACCTTC. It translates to CASSLGAGQGRLRGYTF.

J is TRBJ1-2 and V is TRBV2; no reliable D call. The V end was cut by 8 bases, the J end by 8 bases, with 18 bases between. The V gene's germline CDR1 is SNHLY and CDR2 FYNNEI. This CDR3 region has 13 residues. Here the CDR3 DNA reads TGTGCCAGCTTCGGATTGGAGTTCCGGGGCTACACCTTC. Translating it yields CASFGLEFRGYTF.

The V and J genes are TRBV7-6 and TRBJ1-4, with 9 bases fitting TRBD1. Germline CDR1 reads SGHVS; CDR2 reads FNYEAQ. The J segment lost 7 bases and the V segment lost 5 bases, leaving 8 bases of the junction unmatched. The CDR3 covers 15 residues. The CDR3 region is CASSPGQGLSEKLFF. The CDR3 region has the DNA TGTGCCAGCAGCCCCGGACAGGGGTTGAGTGAAAAACTGTTTTTT.

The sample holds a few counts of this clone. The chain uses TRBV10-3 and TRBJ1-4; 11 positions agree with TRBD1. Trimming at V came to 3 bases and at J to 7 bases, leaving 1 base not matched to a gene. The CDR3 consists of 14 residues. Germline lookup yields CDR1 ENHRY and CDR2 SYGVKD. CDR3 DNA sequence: TGTGCCATCAGTGAAGGGACAGGGGGTGAAAAACTGTTTTTT. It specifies CAISEGTGGEKLFF.

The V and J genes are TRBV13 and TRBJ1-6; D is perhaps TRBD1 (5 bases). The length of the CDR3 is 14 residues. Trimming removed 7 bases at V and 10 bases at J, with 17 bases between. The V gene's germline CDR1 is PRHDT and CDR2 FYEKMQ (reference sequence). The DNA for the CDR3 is TGTGCCAGCACCCTGGCAGGTAGACAGTCACCCCTCCACTTT. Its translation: CASTLAGRQSPLHF.

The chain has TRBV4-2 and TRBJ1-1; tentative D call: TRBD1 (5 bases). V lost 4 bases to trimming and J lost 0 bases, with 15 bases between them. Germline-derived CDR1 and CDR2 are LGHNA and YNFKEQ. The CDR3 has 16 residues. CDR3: CASSRNPGGVNTEAFF. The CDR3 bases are TGTGCCAGCAGCCGGAACCCCGGGGGGGTGAACACTGAAGCTTTCTTT.

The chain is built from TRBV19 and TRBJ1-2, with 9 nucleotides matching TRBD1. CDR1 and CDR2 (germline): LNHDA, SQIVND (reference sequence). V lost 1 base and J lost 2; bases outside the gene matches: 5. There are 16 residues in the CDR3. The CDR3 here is CASSIATDRGNYGYTF. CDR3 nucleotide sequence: TGTGCCAGTAGTATAGCCACGGACAGGGGAAACTATGGCTACACCTTC.

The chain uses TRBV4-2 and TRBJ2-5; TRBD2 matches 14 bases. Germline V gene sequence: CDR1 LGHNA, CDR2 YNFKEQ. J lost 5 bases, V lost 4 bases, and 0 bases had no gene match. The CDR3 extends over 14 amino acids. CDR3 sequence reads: CASSRTSGGETQYF. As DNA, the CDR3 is TGTGCCAGCAGCCGGACTAGCGGGGGGGAGACCCAGTACTTC.

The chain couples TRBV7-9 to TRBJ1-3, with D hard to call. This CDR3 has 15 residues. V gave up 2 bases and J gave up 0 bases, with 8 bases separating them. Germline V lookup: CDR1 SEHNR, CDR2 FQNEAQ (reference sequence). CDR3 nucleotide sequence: TGTGCCAGCAGCTTATTTGAGGTCTCTGGAAACACCATATATTTT. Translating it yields CASSLFEVSGNTIYF.

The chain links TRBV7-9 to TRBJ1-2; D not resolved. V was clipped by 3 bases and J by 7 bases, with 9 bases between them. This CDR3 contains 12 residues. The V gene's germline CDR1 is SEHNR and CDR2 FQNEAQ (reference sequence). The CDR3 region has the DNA TGTGCCAGCAGCTTTGAGAACGGTGGCTACACCTTC. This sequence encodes CASSFENGGYTF.

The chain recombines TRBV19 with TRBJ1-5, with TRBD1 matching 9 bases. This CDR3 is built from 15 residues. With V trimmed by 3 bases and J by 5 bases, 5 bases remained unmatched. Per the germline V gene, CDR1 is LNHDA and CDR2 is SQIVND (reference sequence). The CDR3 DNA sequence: TGTGCCAGTAGTATCCTCACAGGGGGCGATCAGCCCCAGCATTTT. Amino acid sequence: CASSILTGGDQPQHF.

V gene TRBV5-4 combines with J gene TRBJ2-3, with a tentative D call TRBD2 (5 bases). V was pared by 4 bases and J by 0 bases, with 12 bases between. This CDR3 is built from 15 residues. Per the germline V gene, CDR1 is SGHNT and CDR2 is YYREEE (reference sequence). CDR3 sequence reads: CASSPGLISTDTQYF. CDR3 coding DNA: TGTGCCAGCAGCCCGGGGTTAATTAGCACAGATACGCAGTATTTT.

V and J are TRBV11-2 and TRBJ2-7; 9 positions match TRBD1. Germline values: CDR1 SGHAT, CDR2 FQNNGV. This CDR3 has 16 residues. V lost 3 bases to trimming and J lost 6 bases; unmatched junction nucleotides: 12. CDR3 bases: TGTGCCAGCAGCTTGGGGTTCGGGACGGACAGGGGCGAGCAGTACTTC. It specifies CASSLGFGTDRGEQYF. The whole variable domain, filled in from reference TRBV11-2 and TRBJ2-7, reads EAGVAQSPRYKIIEKRQSVAFWCNPISGHATLYWYQQILGQGPKLLIQFQNNGVVDDSQLPKDRFSAERLKGVDSTLKIQPAKLEDSAVYLCASSLGFGTDRGEQYFGPGTRLTVT.

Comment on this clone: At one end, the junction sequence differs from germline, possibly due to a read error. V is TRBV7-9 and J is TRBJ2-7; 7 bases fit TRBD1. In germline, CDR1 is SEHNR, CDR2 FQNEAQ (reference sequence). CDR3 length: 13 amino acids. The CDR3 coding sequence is TGTTCCAGTCGACAGGGATCGTCCTACGAGCAGTACTTC. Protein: CSSRQGSSYEQYF.